This T cell receptor beta chain was recorded in a study of control samples from healthy donors and cancer patients. The length of the CDR3 is 16 residues. Germline V lookup: CDR1 MNHEY, CDR2 SVGAGI. Trimming shortened V by 0 bases and J by 7 bases, and 16 bases separated the two germline ends. The protocol was immunoSEQ multiplex PCR, while the TCRdb copy is restricted to in-frame clones and leaves out a portion. Among some 71,000 clones listed, approximately 89% were seen once. V usage is TRBV6-5 and J usage is TRBJ2-1; D is possibly TRBD1 (5 bases). This TCR came from a man aged 60 to 75 with colorectal cancer. Material: PBMCs. CDR3 amino acids: CASSYSGKGNRNEQFF. CDR3 DNA: TGTGCCAGCAGTTACTCGGGGAAGGGGAATAGGAATGAGCAGTTCTTC.